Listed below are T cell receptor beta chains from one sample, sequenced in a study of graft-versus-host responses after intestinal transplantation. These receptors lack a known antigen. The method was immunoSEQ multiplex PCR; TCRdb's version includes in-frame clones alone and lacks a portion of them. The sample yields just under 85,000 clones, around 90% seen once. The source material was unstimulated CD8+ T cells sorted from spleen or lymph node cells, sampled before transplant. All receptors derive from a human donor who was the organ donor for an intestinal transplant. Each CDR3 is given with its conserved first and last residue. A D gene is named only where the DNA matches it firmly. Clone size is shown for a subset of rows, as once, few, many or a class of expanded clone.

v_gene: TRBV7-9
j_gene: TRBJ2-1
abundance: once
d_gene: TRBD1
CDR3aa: CASRPRDRSYNEQFF
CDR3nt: TGTGCCAGCCGTCCCCGGGACAGGAGCTACAATGAGCAGTTCTTC

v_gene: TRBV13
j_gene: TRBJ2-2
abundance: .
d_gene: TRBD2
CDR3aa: CASSREAGATGELFF
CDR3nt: TGTGCCAGCAGCCGAGAAGCGGGAGCCACCGGGGAGCTGTTTTTT

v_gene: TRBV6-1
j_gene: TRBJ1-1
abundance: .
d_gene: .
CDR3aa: CAFGTGNTEAFF
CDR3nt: TGTGCCTTCGGAACAGGGAACACTGAAGCTTTCTTT

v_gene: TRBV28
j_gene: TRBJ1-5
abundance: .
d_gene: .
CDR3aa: CASSKRRDSRKPQHF
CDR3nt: TGTGCCAGCAGTAAACGCCGGGACTCCCGTAAGCCCCAGCATTTT

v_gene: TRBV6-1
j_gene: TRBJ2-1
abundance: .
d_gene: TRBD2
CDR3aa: CASRPQRGGWNEQFF
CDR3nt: TGTGCCAGCAGGCCCCAGCGGGGGGGCTGGAATGAGCAGTTCTTC

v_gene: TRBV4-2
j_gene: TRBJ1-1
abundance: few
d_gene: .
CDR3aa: CASSTGMNTEAFF
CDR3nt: TGTGCCAGTAGCACAGGGATGAACACTGAAGCTTTCTTT

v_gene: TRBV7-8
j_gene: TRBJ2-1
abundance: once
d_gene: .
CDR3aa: CASIGGTGSSNEQFF
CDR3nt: TGTGCCAGCATTGGTGGCACAGGGAGTTCCAATGAGCAGTTCTTC

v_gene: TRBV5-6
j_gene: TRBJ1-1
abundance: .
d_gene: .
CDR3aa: CASSLAVNTEAFF
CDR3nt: TGTGCCAGCAGCTTGGCCGTAAACACTGAAGCTTTCTTT

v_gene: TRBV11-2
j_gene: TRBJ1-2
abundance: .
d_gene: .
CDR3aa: CASSLINSPVEGYTF
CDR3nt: TGTGCCAGCAGCTTAATCAATAGTCCGGTGGAGGGCTACACCTTC

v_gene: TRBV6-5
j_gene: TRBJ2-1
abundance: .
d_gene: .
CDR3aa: CASSFEDSDNYNEQFF
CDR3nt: TGTGCCAGCAGTTTCGAGGATAGCGACAACTACAATGAGCAGTTCTTC

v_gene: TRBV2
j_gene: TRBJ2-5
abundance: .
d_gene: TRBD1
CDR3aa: CASKTGLETQYF
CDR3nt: TGTGCCAGCAAGACAGGGTTGGAGACCCAGTACTTC

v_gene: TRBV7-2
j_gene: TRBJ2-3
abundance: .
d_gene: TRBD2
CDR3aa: CASTTGGTLSTDTQYF
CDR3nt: TGTGCCAGCACCACGGGAGGAACTCTATCCACAGATACGCAGTATTTT

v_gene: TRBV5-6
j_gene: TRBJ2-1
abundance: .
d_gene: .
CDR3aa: CASSFAAGSNEQLF
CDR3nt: .

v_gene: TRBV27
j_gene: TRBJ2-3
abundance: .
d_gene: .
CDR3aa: CASSLADTQYF
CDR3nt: TGTGCCAGCAGTTTAGCGGATACGCAGTATTTT

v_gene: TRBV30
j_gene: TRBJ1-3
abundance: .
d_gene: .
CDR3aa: CAWSASPGNTIYF
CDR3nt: TGTGCCTGGAGTGCTTCACCTGGAAACACCATATATTTT

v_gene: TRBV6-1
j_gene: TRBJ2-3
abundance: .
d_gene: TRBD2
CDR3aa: CASSETSGGYIDSTDTQYF
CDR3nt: TGTGCCAGCAGTGAAACTAGCGGGGGGTACATCGATAGCACAGATACGCAGTATTTT